Listed below are T cell receptor beta chains from one sample, sequenced in a study of shared clonotypes between healthy human individuals. Only in-frame clones appear in the TCRdb table, and some are missing; sequencing was by immunoSEQ multiplex PCR. Of over 1.5 million clones listed, approximately 98% are singletons. The sequenced sample consisted of naive CD4+ T cells sorted from blood. The receptors originated from a man aged 30-40 years in good health. The CDR3 runs from the conserved cysteine through the conserved F or W. D genes are given only for firm matches. Where a row states a size, it is once, few, many or the class of an expanded clone; other rows omit it.

TRBJ1-4,TRBV5-1,NA,NA,TGCGCCAGCAGCTCGGGGAGGGGTGGAAGTGAAAAACTGTTTTTT,CASSSGRGGSEKLFF
TRBJ2-3,TRBV14,NA,NA,TGTGCCAGCAGCAGAGACAGAGACACAGATACGCAGTATTTT,CASSRDRDTDTQYF
TRBJ2-2,TRBV6-1,TRBD1,NA,TGTGCCAGCAGTGAAGTCTACAGGGGGCGCGAGGAGCTGTTTTTT,CASSEVYRGREELFF
TRBJ2-7,TRBV2,NA,NA,TGTGCCAGCAGTGGCTACGAGCAGTACTTC,CASSGYEQYF
TRBJ2-7,TRBV5-1,NA,NA,TGCGCCAGCAGCCCAAGGGGGGCGCGGGAGCAGTACTTC,CASSPRGAREQYF
TRBJ2-1,TRBV30,TRBD2,NA,TGTGCCTGGAGTGCCCTAGCGGGAGTCAATGAGCAGTTCTTC,CAWSALAGVNEQFF
TRBJ1-3,TRBV28,TRBD1,NA,TGTGCCAGCAGTCTCTTAGGACAGGGTACTGGAAACACCATATATTTT,CASSLLGQGTGNTIYF
TRBJ2-7,TRBV29-1,NA,once,TGCAGCGTTACGGGACTCCTCGCGGCGTACGAGCAGTACTTC,CSVTGLLAAYEQYF
TRBJ1-2,TRBV10-2,TRBD1,NA,TGCGCCACCCAGAACGCAGGGGGAAACTATGGCTACACCTTC,CATQNAGGNYGYTF
TRBJ2-1,TRBV18,TRBD1,NA,TGTGCCAGCTCACCAATTCGACAGGGGGTATTGAATGAGCAGTTCTTC,CASSPIRQGVLNEQFF
TRBJ2-3,TRBV5-1,TRBD1,NA,TGCGCCAGCAGCTCGGGACAGGGTACAGATACGCAGTATTTT,CASSSGQGTDTQYF
TRBJ1-3,TRBV6-6,NA,NA,TGTGCCAGCAGTTACGCGGGACTGGAATCTCGAAACACCATATATTTT,CASSYAGLESRNTIYF
TRBJ2-1,TRBV25-1,TRBD2,NA,TGTGCCAGCATCGGAGGGCAGCGGGAGGGAACCTACAATGAGCAGTTCTTC,CASIGGQREGTYNEQFF
TRBJ2-1,TRBV6-6,TRBD2,NA,TGTGCCAGCAGTACTATCCTCAGCGGGAGTCTAGAGTTCTTC,CASSTILSGSLEFF
TRBJ2-7,TRBV2,NA,NA,TGTGCCAGCATGGGAGACAGGAGCTCCTACGAGCAGTACTTC,CASMGDRSSYEQYF
TRBJ2-7,TRBV18,TRBD1,NA,TGTGCCAGGCCAGGGGGCCTCTCCTACGAGCAGTACTTC,CARPGGLSYEQYF
TRBJ2-7,TRBV7-9,TRBD2,NA,TGTGCCAGCAGCTTATTTTTAGATCTAGCGGGACGTCAGAGCTACGAGCAGTACTTC,CASSLFLDLAGRQSYEQYF
TRBJ2-7,TRBV6-5,NA,NA,TGTGCCAGCAGTCCCCCCGGGGGCGAGCAGTACTTC,CASSPPGGEQYF
TRBJ2-1,TRBV11-2,TRBD2,NA,TGTGCCAGCAGCTTTAGAGTAACGGGACTAGCGGGTTTCAATGAGCAGTTCTTC,CASSFRVTGLAGFNEQFF
TRBJ2-1,TRBV11-1,TRBD2,NA,TGTGCCAGCAGCTTAAGGTCCCTAGCGGGGGGCTCCTACAATGAGCAGTTCTTC,CASSLRSLAGGSYNEQFF
TRBJ1-1,TRBV7-3,TRBD1,NA,TGTGCCAGCAGCTTAACTGCCGGGACAGGGGTCACTGAAGCTTTCTTT,CASSLTAGTGVTEAFF
TRBJ1-1,TRBV9,NA,NA,TGTGCCAGCAGCGGGGAGGGAAAGTTTGAAGCTTTCTTT,CASSGEGKFEAFF
TRBJ2-1,TRBV15,TRBD2,NA,TGTGCCACCAGCAGAGGAATTACTAGCGGGAGCGATGAGCAGTTCTTC,CATSRGITSGSDEQFF
TRBJ2-7,TRBV6-7,TRBD2,NA,TGTGCCAGCAGTTACAAGGCGGGAGGTCTCTACGAGCAGTACTTC,CASSYKAGGLYEQYF
TRBJ1-1,TRBV20-1,NA,NA,TGCAGTGCTAGACGCGCTGAAGCTTTCTTT,CSARRAEAFF
TRBJ1-5,TRBV5-1,NA,NA,TGCGCCAGCAGCCGTGACAGTAATCAGCCCCAGCATTTT,CASSRDSNQPQHF
TRBJ2-1,TRBV27,TRBD1,NA,TGTGCCAGCAGTTTTCGACAGGGGAGGCAGTTCTTC,CASSFRQGRQFF
TRBJ2-7,TRBV6-1,TRBD2,NA,TGTGCCAGCAAGGGACTAGCGGGAGAGGGCGAGCAGTACTTC,CASKGLAGEGEQYF
TRBJ1-2,TRBV28,NA,NA,TGTGCCAGCAGAGTGACAGGCTACTATGGCTACACCTTC,CASRVTGYYGYTF
TRBJ2-1,TRBV14,TRBD2,NA,TGTGCCAGCAGCCAAGAAAGAGGACTAGCGGGAGGGGATGAGCAGTTCTTC,CASSQERGLAGGDEQFF
TRBJ2-4,TRBV5-1,TRBD2,NA,TGCGCCAGCAGCCTGACTAGCGTGACCAAAAACATTCAGTACTTC,CASSLTSVTKNIQYF
TRBJ2-7,TRBV2,NA,NA,TGTGCCAGCAGGGTTCAGGGTTTTTCCTACGAGCAGTACTTC,CASRVQGFSYEQYF
TRBJ2-3,TRBV27,TRBD2,NA,TGTGCCAGCAGTTTATGGCGGCTAGCGGGAACAGATACGCAGTATTTT,CASSLWRLAGTDTQYF
TRBJ2-7,TRBV5-6,TRBD2,NA,TGTGCCAGCAGCACTAGCGGGAGATCCTACGAGCAGTACTTC,CASSTSGRSYEQYF
TRBJ1-1,TRBV7-7,NA,NA,TGTGCTAGCAGCTTAGTAAGTGCGAGGGGTCTTATGAACACTGAAGCTTTCTTT,CASSLVSARGLMNTEAFF
TRBJ2-1,TRBV5-1,TRBD2,once,TGCGCCAGCAGCCAGATAGCGGGAGGGCCGATCAATGAGCAGTTCTTC,CASSQIAGGPINEQFF
TRBJ2-3,TRBV25-1,TRBD2,NA,TGTGCCAGCAGTGAATCAAGACTAGCGGGGGGATTCACAGATACGCAGTATTTT,CASSESRLAGGFTDTQYF
TRBJ2-3,TRBV11-2,NA,NA,TGTGCCAGCAGCTTAACCCCGATCGTCGGGAGCTTTACAGATACGCAGTATTTT,CASSLTPIVGSFTDTQYF
TRBJ1-2,TRBV28,TRBD1,NA,TGTGCCAGCAACGCCGGGACAGGGAAGATCTATGGCTACACCTTC,CASNAGTGKIYGYTF
TRBJ1-1,TRBV7-2,NA,NA,TGTGCCAGCAGTTTAAGACCGTCTAACACTGAAGCTTTCTTT,CASSLRPSNTEAFF